These 13 T cell receptor beta chains originate from one sample sequenced in a study of control samples from healthy donors and cancer patients. The data were produced by immunoSEQ multiplex PCR, yet TCRdb's version contains in-frame clones alone and is incomplete. The repertoire has some 200,000 clones, roughly 94% of them found once; the top ten carry less than 1.6%. The source material was blood. These receptors came from a middle-aged man in good health.

This clone has just one count. This rearrangement joins TRBV28 to TRBJ1-5; no clear D. Germline values: CDR1 MDHEN, CDR2 SYDVKM. The CDR3 length is 12 residues. Between the trimmed V and J ends, which lost 3 bases and 4 bases, there was a span of 4 bases. The CDR3 DNA reads as TGTGCCAGCAGTTTGATGAATCAGCCCCAGCATTTT. This translates into CASSLMNQPQHF. Combining the CDR3 with reference TRBV28 and TRBJ1-5 gives the whole variable domain DVKVTQSSRYLVKRTGEKVFLECVQDMDHENMFWYRQDPGLGLRLIYFSYDVKMKEKGDIPEGYSVSREKKERFSLILESASTNQTSMYLCASSLMNQPQHFGDGTRLSIL.

The chain uses TRBV28 and TRBJ1-1, with unresolved D. Trimming took off 7 bases at V and 5 bases at J, with 8 bases between the two ends. The length of the CDR3 is 11 residues. CDR1 and CDR2 (germline): MDHEN, SYDVKM. CDR3 residues: CASTGGTEAFF. CDR3 in DNA: TGTGCCAGCACTGGTGGAACTGAAGCTTTCTTT. Supplemented by reference TRBV28 and TRBJ1-1, the full variable domain reads DVKVTQSSRYLVKRTGEKVFLECVQDMDHENMFWYRQDPGLGLRLIYFSYDVKMKEKGDIPEGYSVSREKKERFSLILESASTNQTSMYLCASTGGTEAFFGQGTRLTVV.

CDR3 in amino acids: CASSAQAYEQYV. CDR3 nucleotide sequence: TGCGCCAGCAGTGCACAGGCCTACGAGCAGTACGTC. The rearrangement joins TRBV10-2 to TRBJ2-7; D possibly corresponds to TRBD1 (5 bases). Germline CDR1 WSHSY, CDR2 SAAADI. This CDR3 comprises 12 residues. Trimming removed 4 bases from V and 2 bases from J, with 6 bases in between.

This chain connects TRBV6-6 to TRBJ2-7, with TRBD1 matching 8 bases. The germline gives CDR1 MNHNY, CDR2 SVGAGI (reference sequence). The CDR3 is 14 amino acids. V gave up 6 bases and J gave up 2 bases; unmatched junction bases: 6. CDR3 region: CASSFQGATYEQYF. In DNA form, the CDR3 reads TGTGCCAGCAGCTTTCAGGGGGCGACCTACGAGCAGTACTTC.

The chain joins TRBV7-9 to TRBJ1-1; D is undetermined. V lost 5 bases and J 11 bases, leaving 6 bases between the germline ends. Germline lookup yields CDR1 SEHNR and CDR2 FQNEAQ (reference sequence). The CDR3 length is 9 residues. The CDR3 region has the DNA TGTGCCAGCAGCCCCGAGGCTTTCTTT. Translating gives CASSPEAFF.

This chain joins TRBV7-9 and TRBJ1-2; TRBD1 is a possible D gene (6 bases). The germline V gene has CDR1 SEHNR and CDR2 FQNEAQ (reference sequence). V was trimmed by 0 bases and J by 8 bases, leaving 19 bases between them. The CDR3 totals 16 residues. Written as DNA, the CDR3 is TGTGCCAGCAGCTTAGCGACCCCGGGACATCTGAAAGGCTACACCTTC. This encodes CASSLATPGHLKGYTF.

The genes are TRBV7-8 and TRBJ1-6, with a weak D call TRBD1 (6 bases). CDR3 length equals 19 residues. Germline V gene lookup returns CDR1 SGHVS and CDR2 FQNEAQ. V was shortened by 5 bases and J by 0 bases, with 20 bases between the two germline ends. This CDR3 is CASSPEPYRAFSYNSPLHF. Written as DNA, the CDR3 is TGTGCCAGCAGCCCCGAGCCCTACAGGGCCTTCTCCTATAATTCACCCCTCCACTTT.

This clone was recorded once. This rearrangement joins TRBV5-1 to TRBJ2-5, with 9 nucleotides matching TRBD2. The CDR3 contains 16 residues. J gave up 4 bases and V 2 bases, and 9 bases lay outside the gene matches. Germline V gene sequence: CDR1 SGHRS, CDR2 YFSETQ. CDR3: CASSFGAGGPRETQYF. In DNA form, the CDR3 reads TGCGCCAGCAGCTTCGGGGCGGGGGGGCCGCGAGAGACCCAGTACTTC.

The chain uses TRBV6-5 and TRBJ2-1; a weak D match, TRBD1 (5 bases). CDR3 length: 15 residues. Germline CDR1 and CDR2: MNHEY and SVGAGI. V shed 6 bases and J shed 4 bases, with 16 bases lying between them. CDR3 nucleotide sequence: TGTGCCAGCAGGTCGGACAAACCCCCATACAATGAGCAGTTCTTC. Its translation is CASRSDKPPYNEQFF.

This chain links TRBV3-1 (or the pseudogene TRBV3-2) with TRBJ1-5, with D unresolved. Per germline, CDR1 LGHDT and CDR2 YNNKEL (reference sequence). The CDR3 totals 14 residues. V was pared by 3 bases and J by 3 bases, with 9 bases between. CDR3 sequence: CASSQGSVNQPQHF. The CDR3, as DNA: TGTGCCAGCAGCCAGGGAAGCGTCAATCAGCCCCAGCATTTT.

The genes are TRBV30 and TRBJ2-1; D is unclear. The germline V gene has CDR1 GTSNPN and CDR2 SVGIG (reference sequence). There are 14 residues in the CDR3. Trimming shortened V by 2 bases and J by 6 bases, and 14 bases separated the two germline ends. CDR3 sequence: CAWSSGIPTNEQFF. The CDR3, as DNA: TGTGCCTGGAGTAGTGGGATTCCCACCAATGAGCAGTTCTTC.

This clone was seen a handful of times. This chain links TRBV9 with TRBJ1-4; maybe TRBD1 (5 bases). Trimming shortened V by 2 bases and J by 0 bases, and 11 bases separated the two germline ends. Germline CDR1 and CDR2: SGDLS and YYNGEE. The CDR3 is 16 amino acids. The CDR3 DNA reads TGTGCCAGCAGCGTCGGACACAGAGCAACTAATGAAAAACTGTTTTTT. Protein sequence: CASSVGHRATNEKLFF.

The J gene is TRBJ1-5, the V gene TRBV19; TRBD1 matches 8 bases. With V trimmed by 7 bases and J by 3 bases, 8 bases remained unmatched. The CDR3 extends over 15 amino acids. The germline gives CDR1 LNHDA, CDR2 SQIVND (reference sequence). CDR3 loop: CASTDRGVDNQPQHF. As DNA, the CDR3 is TGTGCCAGTACTGACAGGGGTGTAGACAATCAGCCCCAGCATTTT.